The 23 T cell receptor beta chains presented below share a single source sample, sequenced in a study of naive and memory T cell subsets. The SP2 primer and nested alpha and beta constant region primers amplified ligated cDNA in four rounds. In TCRdb, the 5' RACE reads were re-called with MiXCR into one record per CDR3 protein. The sample gives 55,000 to 65,000 distinct CDR3 sequences, 8% to 9% of which show up once; 15% to 20% is in the top ten. TCR cDNA received a 3' ligated oligonucleotide that carried a UMI. The receptors here all came from a female donor in good health.

The sample holds many counts of this clonotype. The J gene is TRBJ1-5, the V gene TRBV29-1, with D perhaps TRBD1 (6 bases). The germline V and J ends were trimmed by 4 bases and 0 bases, with 25 bases remaining between them. The CDR3 covers 19 residues. Per the germline V gene, CDR1 is SQVTM and CDR2 is ANQGSEA. The CDR3 DNA reads as TGCAGCGTTGGGGGAGGGGGAATTCACAGGACTTATAGCAATCAGCCCCAGCATTTT. Translation: CSVGGGGIHRTYSNQPQHF.

The table lists this clonotype with a few counts. The rearrangement uses TRBV7-9 and TRBJ2-2; D is possibly TRBD2 (5 bases). The length of the CDR3 is 13 residues. CDR1 and CDR2 (germline): SEHNR, FQNEAQ (reference sequence). V was pared by 11 bases and J by 7 bases, with 17 bases between. In DNA form, the CDR3 reads TGTGCCTGTCGACTCTTTGAGGGCGGGGAGCTGTTTTTT. Protein: CACRLFEGGELFF.

The table lists this clonotype with a few counts. The chain carries TRBV19 and TRBJ1-5; D is uncertain. V dropped 7 bases and J dropped 0 bases, with 10 bases sitting between them. Per germline, CDR1 LNHDA and CDR2 SQIVND (reference sequence). This CDR3 spans 14 amino acids. DNA of the CDR3: TGTGCCAGTATGTCAAGGTATAGCAATCAGCCCCAGCATTTT. Translating it yields CASMSRYSNQPQHF.

This clonotype was picked up a small number of times. The chain combines TRBV25-1 with TRBJ2-1, with D maybe TRBD1 (6 bases). Per germline, CDR1 MGHDK and CDR2 SYGVNS. With 3 bases removed from V and 1 base from J, the gap between germline ends came to 13 bases. This CDR3 comprises 16 residues. CDR3 region: CASSDPDSVSYNEQFF. The CDR3 bases are TGTGCCAGCAGTGACCCGGACAGTGTTTCCTACAATGAGCAGTTCTTC.

This clonotype was counted a few times. V is TRBV12-3 or TRBV12-4 and J is TRBJ1-4; D possibly corresponds to TRBD1 (5 bases). V was trimmed by 8 bases and J by 7 bases, leaving 14 bases between them. The CDR3 length is 13 residues. CDR3 residues: CASQVAGGEKLFF. The CDR3, as DNA: TGTGCCAGCCAAGTGGCGGGGGGTGAAAAACTGTTTTTT.

The chain combines TRBV27 with TRBJ2-1; 7 bases are shared with TRBD2. The CDR3 runs to 16 residues. The junction had 9 bases not matched to a gene; V was cut back by 7 bases and J by 0 bases. In germline, CDR1 is MNHEY, CDR2 SMNVEV (reference sequence). CDR3 in DNA: TGTGCCAGCACGGCGGGAGCCCCGAGCTCCTACAATGAGCAGTTCTTC. Translating gives CASTAGAPSSYNEQFF.

This clonotype occurred a few times. The genes are TRBV27 and TRBJ2-4, with D perhaps TRBD2 (6 bases). The CDR3 covers 16 residues. With 3 bases removed from V and 0 bases from J, the gap between germline ends came to 12 bases. Per the germline V gene, CDR1 is MNHEY and CDR2 is SMNVEV (reference sequence). The CDR3 bases are TGTGCCAGCAGTTTCCGGGACGGGGGAGCCAAAAACATTCAGTACTTC. Its translation is CASSFRDGGAKNIQYF.

This clonotype has a handful of counts. The chain recombines TRBV5-5 with TRBJ2-5; the match to TRBD1 covers 7 bases. J gave up 5 bases and V 4 bases, and 11 bases lay outside the gene matches. This CDR3 spans 15 amino acids. The germline gives CDR1 SGHKS, CDR2 YYEKEE (reference sequence). The CDR3 bases are TGTGCCAGCAGCAGGAGCACAGGGGAGAGGGAGACCCAGTACTTC. Protein: CASSRSTGERETQYF.

This clonotype was seen a handful of times. This chain uses TRBV6-5 with TRBJ2-2; D possibly uses TRBD1 or TRBD2 (5 bases each). The V gene's germline CDR1 is MNHEY and CDR2 SVGAGI. Trimming removed 7 bases at V and 4 bases at J, with 7 bases between. The CDR3 totals 12 residues. The CDR3 spells CASKGSTGELFF. The CDR3 DNA reads TGTGCCAGCAAGGGGAGCACCGGGGAGCTGTTTTTT.

The chain employs TRBV7-3 and TRBJ2-2; no definite D call. In germline, CDR1 is SGHTA, CDR2 FQGTGA. V lost 5 bases and J 4 bases, leaving 5 bases between the germline ends. The CDR3 runs to 12 residues. In nucleotides, the CDR3 is TGTGCCAGCAGCCACCTCACCGGGGAGCTGTTTTTT. This codes for CASSHLTGELFF.

This clonotype was observed at least ten times. This chain joins TRBV4-2 and TRBJ1-6; D unresolved. CDR1 and CDR2 from the germline V gene are LGHNA and YNFKEQ. This CDR3 is 17 amino acids long. Trimming took 0 bases from V and 7 from J, leaving 16 bases between them. CDR3 loop: CASSQEDSGFDNSPLHF. The CDR3 DNA follows: TGTGCCAGCAGCCAAGAAGATTCAGGATTCGACAATTCACCCCTCCACTTT.

This clonotype was counted at least ten times. The CDR3 nucleotides are TGCAGTGCGCCTAGACTAGCGGGAGGGCCGAAGGGAGAGACCCAGTACTTC. Translation gives CSAPRLAGGPKGETQYF. The chain joins TRBV20-1 to TRBJ2-5, with TRBD2 matching 14 bases. The CDR3 has 17 residues. The V and J ends lost 6 bases and 4 bases, in that order; junction bases with no gene match: 13. Germline V gives CDR1 DFQATT, CDR2 SNEGSKA (reference sequence).

This clonotype was seen a few times. V gene TRBV18 combines with J gene TRBJ2-5; 10 bases are shared with TRBD2. The germline gives CDR1 KGHSH, CDR2 LQKENI. The CDR3 is made up of 15 amino acids. Trimming removed 4 bases from V and 5 bases from J; junction bases left unmatched: 7. As DNA, the CDR3 is TGTGCCAGCTCACTTCAGCGGGGGGGCATGGAGACCCAGTACTTC. This gives the protein CASSLQRGGMETQYF.

This clonotype was counted many times. The V and J genes are TRBV29-1 and TRBJ1-3; D perhaps matches TRBD1 (5 bases). The germline CDR1 and CDR2 sequences are SQVTM and ANQGSEA. The V gene lost 6 bases and the J gene lost 0 bases, with 18 bases spanning the gap. The CDR3 runs to 16 residues. In DNA form, the CDR3 reads TGCAGCGTCCTCCTTGGGGGGGGGACCTCTGGAAACACCATATATTTT. Amino acid sequence: CSVLLGGGTSGNTIYF.

This clonotype was detected ten times or more. The V gene is TRBV5-1, the J gene TRBJ1-2; no reliable D call. V lost 0 bases and J lost 2, with 11 bases in between. Germline CDR1 reads SGHRS; CDR2 reads YFSETQ. CDR3 length equals 15 residues. CDR3 DNA sequence: TGCGCCAGCAGCTTGGTAGCGGGGATCAACTATGGCTACACCTTC. It translates to CASSLVAGINYGYTF. The full variable domain, its missing parts supplied by reference TRBV5-1 and TRBJ1-2, is KAGVTQTPRYLIKTRGQQVTLSCSPISGHRSVSWYQQTPGQGLQFLFEYFSETQRNKGNFPGRFSGRQFSNSRSEMNVSTLELGDSALYLCASSLVAGINYGYTFGSGTRLTVV.

This clonotype was detected only a few times. The rearrangement links TRBV6-6 to TRBJ1-2; a possible D gene is TRBD1 (5 bases). Germline loops: CDR1 MNHNY, CDR2 SVGAGI (reference sequence). This CDR3 spans 14 amino acids. With 2 bases removed from V and 3 bases from J, the gap between germline ends came to 10 bases. CDR3 nucleotides: TGTGCCAGCAGTTACAGGGTGGGGGACTATGGCTACACCTTC. Protein product: CASSYRVGDYGYTF.

This clonotype was recorded a few times. The V and J genes are TRBV10-3 and TRBJ2-3; TRBD2 matches at 10 bases. Trimming removed 6 bases from V and 2 bases from J; junction bases left unmatched: 5. Per the germline V gene, CDR1 is ENHRY and CDR2 is SYGVKD. The CDR3 consists of 15 residues. CDR3 amino acids: CAIRPTSGTTDTQYF. The CDR3 region has the DNA TGTGCCATCAGGCCTACTAGCGGGACCACAGATACGCAGTATTTT.

The chain has TRBV20-1 and TRBJ2-1; weak D call: TRBD2 (8 bases). Per germline, CDR1 DFQATT and CDR2 SNEGSKA (reference sequence). The V gene lost 3 bases and the J gene lost 8 bases, with 14 bases spanning the gap. CDR3 length: 13 residues. The CDR3 sequence is CSASYGRGHEQFF. CDR3 nucleotides: TGCAGTGCTAGTTACGGGAGGGGGCATGAGCAGTTCTTC.

This clonotype occurred a few times. J is TRBJ2-3 and V is TRBV4-1; possibly TRBD2 for D (6 bases). Germline V lookup: CDR1 MGHRA, CDR2 YSYEKL. The CDR3 is made up of 19 amino acids. Between the trimmed V and J ends, which lost 4 bases and 5 bases, there was a span of 28 bases. CDR3: CASSPTFLLGAGRIDTQYF. As DNA, the CDR3 is TGCGCCAGCAGCCCAACCTTCCTCTTAGGGGCAGGGAGGATAGATACGCAGTATTTT.

This clonotype was detected a few times. CDR3 bases: TGTGCCAGCAGGGGACTAGCGTTAACCTACAATGAAGAGTTCTTC. Translation gives CASRGLALTYNEEFF. The chain carries TRBV6-2 or TRBV6-3 and TRBJ2-1; 10 positions agree with TRBD2. Looked up from germline, CDR1 is MNHEY and CDR2 is SVGEGT. V lost 6 bases to trimming and J lost 14 bases; unmatched junction nucleotides: 16. The CDR3 consists of 15 residues.

V gene TRBV19 combines with J gene TRBJ2-3; maybe TRBD2 (5 bases). Per the germline V gene, CDR1 is LNHDA and CDR2 is SQIVND (reference sequence). The CDR3 covers 14 residues. The V end was cut by 7 bases, the J end by 5 bases, with 16 bases between. The DNA of the CDR3 is TGTGCCAGTAATTTGAGGATGGCGGGAGATACGCAGTATTTT. It encodes CASNLRMAGDTQYF. Variable domain in full (rest from reference TRBV19 and TRBJ2-3): DGGITQSPKYLFRKEGQNVTLSCEQNLNHDAMYWYRQDPGQGLRLIYYSQIVNDFQKGDIAEGYSVSREKKESFPLTVTSAQKNPTAFYLCASNLRMAGDTQYFGPGTRLTVL.

The J gene is TRBJ2-5, the V gene TRBV12-3 or TRBV12-4, with D perhaps matching TRBD2 (6 bases). Trimming left V 1 base short and J 3 bases short, with 9 bases between. The CDR3 consists of 14 residues. CDR3: CASSLVPGEETQYF. The CDR3 DNA follows: TGTGCCAGCAGTTTAGTGCCGGGAGAAGAGACCCAGTACTTC.

This clonotype was seen at least ten times. This chain links TRBV7-7 with TRBJ1-1; a possible D gene is TRBD1 (5 bases). Germline values: CDR1 SSHAT, CDR2 FNYEAQ (reference sequence). CDR3 length: 11 residues. The CDR3, as DNA: TGTGCTAGGGACCGAAACACTGAAGCTTTCTTT. Translated: CARDRNTEAFF.